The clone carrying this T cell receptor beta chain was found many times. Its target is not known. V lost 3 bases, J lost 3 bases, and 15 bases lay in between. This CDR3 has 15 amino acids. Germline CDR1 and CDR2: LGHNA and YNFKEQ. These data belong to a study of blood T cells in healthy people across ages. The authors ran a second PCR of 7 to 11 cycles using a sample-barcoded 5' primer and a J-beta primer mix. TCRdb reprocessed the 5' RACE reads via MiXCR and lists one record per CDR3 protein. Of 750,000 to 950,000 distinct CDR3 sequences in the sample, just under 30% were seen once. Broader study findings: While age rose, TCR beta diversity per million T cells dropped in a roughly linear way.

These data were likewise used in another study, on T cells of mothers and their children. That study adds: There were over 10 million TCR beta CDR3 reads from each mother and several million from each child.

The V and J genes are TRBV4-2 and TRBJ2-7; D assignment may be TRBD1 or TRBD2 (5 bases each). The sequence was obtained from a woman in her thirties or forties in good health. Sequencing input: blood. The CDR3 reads CASSQLGEGNYEQYF. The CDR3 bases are TGTGCCAGCAGCCAGCTGGGAGAGGGGAACTACGAGCAGTACTTC.